Presented here are 13 T cell receptor beta chains from one specimen sequenced in a study of T cells in Graves' hyperthyroidism and ophthalmopathy. RNA transcripts provided the source from which TCR beta CDR3 regions were amplified. Carried out on the TCR CDR3, a first-round RT-PCR used the HTBI primer set. TCRdb reprocessed the multiplex PCR reads via MiXCR and lists one record per CDR3 protein. The repertoire has around 350,000 distinct CDR3 sequences, roughly 17% of them found once; the top ten carry 34%. Sequencing was performed on blood. The receptors derive from a woman between 25 and 40 years old with Graves' hyperthyroidism that later progressed to Graves' ophthalmopathy.

The chain combines TRBV6-1 with TRBJ2-2; 14 bases line up with TRBD2. Per germline, CDR1 MNHNS and CDR2 SASEGT. V was pared by 4 bases and J by 6 bases, with 10 bases of the junction left unmatched. The CDR3 spans 18 residues. The CDR3 region has the DNA TGTGCCAGCAGTGCCGGGACTAGCGGGAGTATTGAGTCCGGGGAGCTGTTTTTT. It yields the protein CASSAGTSGSIESGELFF.

This clonotype was seen only a few times. The V call is TRBV18, the J call TRBJ2-3; 10 bases line up with TRBD1. Germline assignment: CDR1 KGHSH and CDR2 LQKENI. The CDR3 length is 22 residues. V was clipped by 0 bases and J by 1 base; unmatched bases: 19. For the CDR3, the DNA is TGTGCCAGCTCACCACCTCCCCAGGACAGGGGGAATGTGACTGAGGGCACAGATACGCAGTATTTT. Protein: CASSPPPQDRGNVTEGTDTQYF.

This clonotype has a count of ten or more. The chain carries TRBV12-3 or TRBV12-4 and TRBJ2-7, with 7 bases that match TRBD1. The CDR3 covers 13 residues. V shed 2 bases, J shed 5 bases, and the junction held 3 bases outside the gene matches. As DNA, the CDR3 is TGTGCCAGCAGTTTATACAGGGGTGACGAGCAGTACTTC. Translating gives CASSLYRGDEQYF.

This clonotype was recorded at least ten times. The V and J genes are TRBV14 and TRBJ2-7; D gene unclear. CDR1 SGHDN and CDR2 FVKESK come from the germline V gene. The CDR3 has 14 amino acids. Trimming removed 1 base at V and 3 bases at J, with 10 bases between. The CDR3 sequence: CASSQGRFGYEQYF. The CDR3 DNA reads TGTGCCAGCAGCCAAGGCAGATTCGGCTACGAGCAGTACTTC.

There are a few counts of this clonotype. The chain is built from TRBV6-1 and TRBJ2-1; D possibly corresponds to TRBD2 (5 bases). Germline values: CDR1 MNHNS, CDR2 SASEGT. The CDR3 has 12 amino acids. V lost 3 bases to trimming and J lost 6 bases, with 6 bases between them. Here the CDR3 DNA reads TGTGCCAGCAGTGACAGCGGCAATGAGCAGTTCTTC. Its protein product is CASSDSGNEQFF.

The rearrangement uses TRBV27 and TRBJ2-7, with D hard to call. This CDR3 contains 13 residues. V dropped 0 bases and J dropped 7 bases, with 10 bases sitting between them. Looked up from germline, CDR1 is MNHEY and CDR2 is SMNVEV (reference sequence). The chain's CDR3 is CASSLSVAREQYF. For the CDR3, the DNA is TGTGCCAGCAGTTTATCTGTAGCTCGTGAGCAGTACTTC.

The sample holds many counts of this clonotype. The CDR3 reads CASSLQSTSTDTQYF. As DNA, the CDR3 is TGTGCCAGCAGCTTACAGAGTACTAGCACAGATACGCAGTATTTT. This sequence joins TRBV11-3 and TRBJ2-3; the D is unclear. There are 15 residues in the CDR3. Germline-derived CDR1 and CDR2 are SGHNT and YENEEA. The germline V and J ends were trimmed by 2 bases and 0 bases, with 9 bases remaining between them.

This clonotype was observed at least ten times. The chain combines TRBV5-1 with TRBJ2-1; 10 bases match TRBD1. V lost 4 bases to trimming and J lost 5 bases; unmatched junction nucleotides: 9. CDR1 is SGHRS and CDR2 is YFSETQ in the germline V gene. CDR3 length: 16 residues. The CDR3: CASSLTRDRGDNEQFF. The CDR3 DNA reads TGCGCCAGCAGCCTTACCCGGGACAGGGGTGACAATGAGCAGTTCTTC.

This clonotype was detected many times. The chain recombines TRBV3-1 with TRBJ2-5; no reliable D call. Germline V gene data show CDR1 as LGHDT and CDR2 as YNNKEL (reference sequence). The CDR3 spans 15 residues. The ends were cut back, 0 bases at V and 3 bases at J, with 11 bases in the middle. The chain's CDR3 is CASSQDPDWKETQYF. The CDR3 DNA is TGTGCCAGCAGCCAAGACCCTGACTGGAAAGAGACCCAGTACTTC.

This clonotype was seen at least ten times. The chain joins TRBV5-1 to TRBJ2-7; TRBD2 might be the D (6 bases). V gave up 4 bases and J gave up 2 bases, with 10 bases separating them. The CDR3 is 13 amino acids. Germline V gives CDR1 SGHRS, CDR2 YFSETQ. DNA for the CDR3: TGCGCCAGCAGCACGGGAGACCCCTACGAGCAGTACTTC. Its protein is CASSTGDPYEQYF.

This clonotype was found many times. The rearrangement joins TRBV10-1 to TRBJ1-1, with TRBD1 matching 8 bases. Per germline, CDR1 WNHNN and CDR2 SYGVQD (reference sequence). The CDR3 has 14 amino acids. V shed 0 bases, J shed 10 bases, and the junction held 7 bases outside the gene matches. CDR3 in amino acids: CASSESTQGARAFF. CDR3 coding DNA: TGCGCCAGCAGTGAGTCGACTCAGGGGGCGCGAGCTTTCTTT.

This sequence joins TRBV30 and TRBJ2-7; D not certain. The V end lost 4 bases, the J end lost 2 bases, and 6 bases lay between the germline ends. The germline CDR1 and CDR2 sequences are GTSNPN and SVGIG (reference sequence). This CDR3 contains 11 residues. For the CDR3, the DNA is TGTGCCTGGACAGACCCCTACGAGCAGTACTTC. Translating gives CAWTDPYEQYF.

This clonotype has a count of ten or more. The CDR3 DNA is TGTGCCAGTGCCTTAGCGGGGGGGTACAATGAGCAGTTCTTC. Translating gives CASALAGGYNEQFF. The chain combines TRBV19 with TRBJ2-1; 11 nucleotides line up with TRBD2. J was trimmed by 4 bases and V by 8 bases; bases with no gene match: 4. Germline V gene data show CDR1 as LNHDA and CDR2 as SQIVND (reference sequence). The CDR3 has 14 amino acids.